This T cell receptor beta chain derives from a study of T cell responses to AZD1222 COVID-19 vaccine. Whole-study results and caveats: When two AZD1222 doses had been given, Spike-specific TCR breadth and depth rose.

Concerning this clone: Its target is not known.

CDR3 size: 15 residues. Profiling relied on immunoSEQ multiplex PCR, and the TCRdb table lists in-frame clones only, not all of them. The sample lists 100,000 or so clones; around 87% were seen once. The sample consisted of peripheral blood, taken 28 days after the second AZD1222 dose. The gene calls are TRBV21-1 and TRBJ1-1; no DNA check was done on the table's D call, TRBD1. TRBV21-1 is deemed a pseudogene. The sequence came from an adult who received the AZD1222 COVID-19 vaccine. The chain's CDR3 is CASSNDSSMNTEAFF. The CDR3 nucleotides read TGTGCCAGCAGCAACGACAGTTCCATGAACACTGAAGCTTTCTTT.